The clone carrying this T cell receptor (beta chain) occurred many times. The sample originates from a study of patients and donors after allogeneic stem cell transplantation. One entry per CDR3 protein results from TCRdb running MiXCR on the RT-PCR reads. The data contain roughly 940,000 distinct CDR3 sequences, about a sixth of them singletons. After removal of 5 bases from V and 5 bases from J, the junction contained 3 bases not matched to a gene. Germline loops: CDR1 SGDLS, CDR2 YYNGEE. This CDR3 is 12 amino acids long. The source of this sequence is a human donor who was either an allogeneic HSCT recipient or a stem cell or donor lymphocyte infusion donor (not recorded which). It is not recorded whose cells these are; they may come from a transplant donor. The sequencing sample was made of blood, either unsorted or a sorted T cell fraction (not recorded which). The V call is TRBV9, the J call TRBJ2-5, with 7 nucleotides matching TRBD2. The CDR3 loop reads CASSVGGETQYF. CDR3 coding DNA: TGTGCCAGCAGTGTGGGAGGGGAGACCCAGTACTTC.